The 12 T cell receptor beta chains listed next were all sequenced from one sample in a study of identical twins. MiXCR was run by TCRdb on the 5' RACE reads, yielding one entry per CDR3 protein. The repertoire consists of about 570,000 distinct CDR3 sequences, with around a tenth occurring once and the leading ten covering roughly 3%. The data also belong to a second study, concerning yellow fever vaccine responses in identical twins.

The sequencing sample was made of PBMCs. Receptors were obtained from a woman under 30 in good health.

Ten or more counts support this clonotype. The gene calls are TRBV6-4 and TRBJ2-3; 9 nucleotides match TRBD2. The CDR3 is made up of 16 amino acids. V lost 2 bases, J lost 0 bases, and 3 bases stayed unmatched. Germline V gives CDR1 MRHNA, CDR2 SNTAGT. DNA for the CDR3: TGTGCCAGCAGTGACGCTGCGGGGGGGAGCACAGATACGCAGTATTTT. Protein sequence: CASSDAAGGSTDTQYF.

In its sample, this clonotype was seen a few times. The V and J genes are TRBV6-5 and TRBJ2-2; D is uncertain. From germline, CDR1 is MNHEY and CDR2 SVGAGI. The length of the CDR3 is 12 residues. The V end was cut by 5 bases, the J end by 8 bases, with 9 bases between. CDR3 protein: CASSSGSGELFF. The CDR3 DNA reads as TGTGCCAGCAGTAGTGGTTCGGGGGAGCTGTTTTTT.

V gene TRBV29-1 combines with J gene TRBJ2-3; 8 bases fit TRBD2. V lost 8 bases and J lost 6; bases outside the gene matches: 10. CDR3 length equals 13 residues. The germline gives CDR1 SQVTM, CDR2 ANQGSEA. The CDR3 protein is CSRAGGDGDTQYF. The CDR3 coding sequence is TGCAGCCGTGCGGGGGGCGACGGGGATACGCAGTATTTT.

Many counts were recorded for this clonotype. The chain uses TRBV12-3 or TRBV12-4 and TRBJ2-1; 10 bases agree with TRBD1. This CDR3 has 15 amino acids. V lost 5 bases, J lost 2 bases, and 3 bases stayed unmatched. This chain's CDR3 is CASSTGQGAYNEQFF. The CDR3 DNA is TGTGCCAGCAGTACCGGACAGGGGGCCTACAATGAGCAGTTCTTC.

The chain joins TRBV30 to TRBJ2-3, with D unclear. Trimming took off 3 bases at V and 5 bases at J, with 6 bases between the two ends. The CDR3 is made up of 11 amino acids. Germline CDR1 reads GTSNPN; CDR2 reads SVGIG (reference sequence). As DNA, the CDR3 is TGTGCCTGGAGATTGATAGATACGCAGTATTTT. It is translated as CAWRLIDTQYF.

This clonotype occurred many times. This chain links TRBV12-3 or TRBV12-4 with TRBJ1-2; weak D call: TRBD1 (5 bases). The CDR3 sequence is 14 residues long. The germline V and J ends were trimmed by 3 bases and 4 bases, with 12 bases remaining between them. CDR3 bases: TGTGCCAGCAGTTTGGGGGGTATAATCTATGGCTACACCTTC. Protein product: CASSLGGIIYGYTF.

In its sample, this clonotype was seen a few times. V usage is TRBV13 and J usage is TRBJ1-1, with D hard to call. This CDR3 has 13 residues. Between the trimmed V and J ends, which lost 1 base and 7 bases, there was a span of 10 bases. Germline values: CDR1 PRHDT, CDR2 FYEKMQ (reference sequence). This CDR3 reads CASSLEARIEAFF. CDR3 bases: TGTGCCAGCAGCTTAGAGGCCAGGATTGAAGCTTTCTTT.

The rearrangement links TRBV9 to TRBJ2-7; D call uncertain. Germline CDR1 is SGDLS and CDR2 is YYNGEE. Trimming removed 4 bases at V and 0 bases at J, with 11 bases between. The CDR3 loop spans 14 amino acids. DNA for the CDR3: TGTGCCAGCAGCCCAGACACATACTCCTACGAGCAGTACTTC. It translates to CASSPDTYSYEQYF.

The chain couples TRBV7-2 to TRBJ2-1; 7 bases map to TRBD2. This CDR3 is built from 17 residues. Looked up from germline, CDR1 is SGHTA and CDR2 is FQGNSA. Losses at the gene ends were 5 bases for V and 2 bases for J; bases not matched to a gene: 12. CDR3 protein: CASSPSPRGDPYNEQFF. The CDR3 DNA reads TGTGCCAGCAGCCCCAGTCCTCGGGGGGACCCCTACAATGAGCAGTTCTTC.

This clonotype was picked up a small number of times. The J gene is TRBJ1-1, the V gene TRBV7-9; weak D call: TRBD1 (5 bases). The germline V and J ends were trimmed by 1 base and 6 bases, with 9 bases remaining between them. Per germline, CDR1 SEHNR and CDR2 FQNEAQ (reference sequence). The CDR3 runs 13 residues. CDR3 sequence reads: CASSLGDSPEAFF. CDR3 DNA sequence: TGTGCCAGCAGCTTAGGAGACAGCCCTGAAGCTTTCTTT.

This clonotype was counted ten times or more. This rearrangement joins TRBV29-1 to TRBJ2-7; weak D call: TRBD1 (6 bases). From germline, CDR1 is SQVTM and CDR2 ANQGSEA. The CDR3 runs to 14 residues. V was cut by 5 bases and J by 5 bases, with 19 bases left in between. CDR3 nucleotide sequence: TGCAGCGTTTCCACAATCGGACAGCTCCACGAGCAGTACTTC. Translated, it gives CSVSTIGQLHEQYF.

This clonotype has a handful of counts. The J gene is TRBJ2-2, the V gene TRBV28; D not certain. This CDR3 region has 14 residues. V was pared by 7 bases and J by 0 bases, with 9 bases between. From germline, CDR1 is MDHEN and CDR2 SYDVKM. The CDR3, as DNA: TGTGCCAGCATCGGTTCCGCGAACACCGGGGAGCTGTTTTTT. Its translation is CASIGSANTGELFF.